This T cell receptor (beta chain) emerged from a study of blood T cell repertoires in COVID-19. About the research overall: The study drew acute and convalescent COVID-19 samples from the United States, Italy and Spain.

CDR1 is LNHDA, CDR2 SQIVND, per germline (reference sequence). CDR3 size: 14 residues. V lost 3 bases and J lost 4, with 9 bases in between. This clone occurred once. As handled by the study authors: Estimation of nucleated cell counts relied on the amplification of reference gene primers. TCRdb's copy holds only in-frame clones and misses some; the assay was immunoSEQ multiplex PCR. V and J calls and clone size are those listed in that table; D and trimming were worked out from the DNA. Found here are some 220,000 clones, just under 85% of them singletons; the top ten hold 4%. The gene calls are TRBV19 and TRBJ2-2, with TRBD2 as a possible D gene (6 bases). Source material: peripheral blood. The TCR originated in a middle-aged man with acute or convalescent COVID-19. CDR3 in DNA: TGTGCCAGTAGTATTGAGGAGGGCACCGGGGAGCTGTTTTTT. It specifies CASSIEEGTGELFF.